This TCR beta chain is from a study of blood T cell repertoires in COVID-19 (dated by TCRdb to about 2020). At the level of the whole study: Samples from collaborators originated in the United States, Italy and Spain and spanned both the acute and convalescent phases of COVID-19. The material from the prospective study consisted of cDNA or gDNA derived from T cells, B-cell-depleted T cells, or PBMCs. Deeply sampled blood TCRbeta repertoires from subjects exposed to, actively infected with, or recovered from COVID-19 were included in the dataset. The repertoires were made available in a free public database intended to serve as a resource for research on the immune response to SARS-CoV-2. Samples were obtained from the ongoing ImmuneRACE study (first 160 participants) and from some 1,300 subjects provided by 6 global collaborators. Nearly every sample came with metadata listing a de-identified subject ID, COVID-19 status, age in years and sex. Where HLA class I and class II types were available, the types were taken from metadata supplied by the sample provider, not from assay-based typing. Results and caveats for the whole study, not just this receptor: The quantity of clinical and demographic metadata differed by source and by participant and was supplied without curation.

TCRbeta CDR3 regions were amplified from genomic DNA using the immunoSEQ Assay, a bias-controlled multiplex PCR. The study's processing was this. Within the assay, amplification of reference gene primers was used to estimate how many nucleated cells each sample contained. Sequence reads were collapsed and filtered to measure the absolute abundance of every unique TCRbeta CDR3 rearrangement. For each sample, productive Simpson clonality was calculated as the square root of Simpson's diversity index over productive rearrangements. TCRdb limited this immuneACCESS table to in-frame rearrangements with V and J called. A share of clones is missing; checked studies link under half to unresolved V genes, and the rest is unexplained. V, J and clone size derive from that table, while D and trimming were established from the DNA sequence. For this sample there are around 67,000 clones; 82% appear just once. About 16% of the sample is in the top ten clones.

From cysteine to phenylalanine, the CDR3 is 14 amino acids long. The only DNA kept is the CDR3, 42 bases in frame from the first base. V sheds 1 base and J sheds 5 bases, leaving 10 bases between their ends. CDR1 KGHSH and CDR2 LQKENI were looked up in the germline V gene. Turning to this clone: Its binding antigen is unknown. Base qualities are not recorded, but no much larger clone differs from it by a single base.

Collaborating institutions collected whole blood in K2EDTA tubes following their own protocols. For TCRbeta analysis, collaborators shipped samples as frozen whole blood, isolated PBMCs, or DNA extracted from either of those sample types. The origin of this receptor is an elderly man with active COVID-19. Recombination joined TRBV18 with TRBJ2-3, and possibly TRBD1, on 6 matching bases. The source material was peripheral blood. The CDR3 here reads CASSPLGAGDTQYF. The sequence in DNA is TGTGCCAGCTCACCACTGGGGGCCGGAGATACGCAGTATTTT.